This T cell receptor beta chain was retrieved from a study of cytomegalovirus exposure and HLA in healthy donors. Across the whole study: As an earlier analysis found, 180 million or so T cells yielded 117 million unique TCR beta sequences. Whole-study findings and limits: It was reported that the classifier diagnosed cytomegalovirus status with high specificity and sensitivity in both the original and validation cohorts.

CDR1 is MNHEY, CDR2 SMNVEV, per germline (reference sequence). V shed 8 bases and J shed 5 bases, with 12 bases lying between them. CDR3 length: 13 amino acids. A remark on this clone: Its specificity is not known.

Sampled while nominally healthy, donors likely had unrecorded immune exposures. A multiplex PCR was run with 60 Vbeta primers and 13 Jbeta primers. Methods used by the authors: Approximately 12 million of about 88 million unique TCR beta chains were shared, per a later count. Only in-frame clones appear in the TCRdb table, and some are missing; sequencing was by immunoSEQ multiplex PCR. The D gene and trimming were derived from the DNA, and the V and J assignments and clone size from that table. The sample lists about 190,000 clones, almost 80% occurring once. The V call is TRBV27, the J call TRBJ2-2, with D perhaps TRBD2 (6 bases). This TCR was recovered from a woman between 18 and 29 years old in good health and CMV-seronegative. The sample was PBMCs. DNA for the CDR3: TGTGCCAGCCGAGTTCGGGGGACCGGGGAGCTGTTTTTT. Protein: CASRVRGTGELFF.